The sample holds one count of the clone carrying this T cell receptor beta chain. Its antigen is unidentified. The data are from a study of vaccination and CD4 T cells after COVID-19. Study-level information: Cells were stimulated with overlapping spike peptide pools from SARS-CoV-2, HCoV-NL63, HCoV-OC43 and HCoV-229E.

Study-wide findings and caveats: Reactive clone data from convalescent patients indicated a median of about 86% appearing only post-vaccination. Reactive clonotype counts went from median roughly 19 after infection to 35 to 45 after vaccination, nonsignificantly. Spike mono-reactivity applied to 304 of 307 vaccine-specific clones detected in convalescent patients.

Scientists ran DNA taken from cultured CD4+ T cells through the Oncomine TCR Beta short-read assay for sequencing. TCRdb called the PCR reads again in MiXCR, with one record for every CDR3 protein. Found here are 25,000 to 30,000 distinct CDR3 sequences, around two fifths of them singletons; the top ten hold around 5%. The CDR3 covers 13 residues. V dropped 5 bases and J dropped 9; count of bases not matched to a gene: 1. CDR1 and CDR2 (germline): MNHNS, SASEGT. The time point was: late sampling 161 to 241 days after vaccination in a few convalescent patients. Treatment given: roughly 11-day PBMC culture with coronavirus spike peptide pools or control peptides (ViraFEST assay).

The sequence was collected from a human donor who had recovered from COVID-19. Sequencing used CD4+ T cells from blood, cultured in vitro, obtained about 7 months after SARS-CoV-2 vaccination. V gene TRBV6-1 combines with J gene TRBJ2-1; 13 bases fit TRBD2. DNA for the CDR3: TGTGCCAGCAGTAGACTAGCGGGGGGTGAGCAGTTCTTC. It yields the protein CASSRLAGGEQFF.